This T cell receptor beta chain was documented in a study of neoadjuvant anti-PD-1 for oral cavity cancer. TCRdb's table, derived via immunoSEQ multiplex PCR, lists solely in-frame clones and lacks some. Counted here are 11,000 to 15,000 clones, around 79% occurring once; the ten biggest clones make up less than 3.5%. Notes on the study in general: Treg/Th17 ratio rose with pretreatment blood and fell with post-treatment tumor TCRbeta clonality.

Time point reported: after neoadjuvant nivolumab, at surgical resection. Details on this clone: Its target is not known.

The CDR3 loop spans 15 amino acids. Trimming stripped 7 bases from V and 3 bases from J, with 18 bases between. The germline gives CDR1 SGHRS, CDR2 YFSETQ. The sequence was collected from a person aged 35 to 85 with oral cavity squamous cell carcinoma. Specimen: PBMCs, collected after nivolumab (anti-PD-1) treatment. The chain combines TRBV5-1 with TRBJ2-3; either TRBD1 or TRBD2 may supply D (5 bases each). As DNA, the CDR3 is TGCGCCAGCTACCCGACGAGGGGCGAGACAGATACGCAGTATTTT. It specifies CASYPTRGETDTQYF.